The clone carrying this TCR beta chain was seen a handful of times. Its matching antigen is unknown. Per the germline V gene, CDR1 is LNHNV and CDR2 is YYDKDF (reference sequence). The V end lost 0 bases, the J end lost 5 bases, and 14 bases lay between the germline ends. The CDR3 consists of 16 residues. These data originate in a study of T cells in Graves' hyperthyroidism and ophthalmopathy. Study-level results: Expanded thyroid clonotypes (above 0.001) were mostly also found in blood. Ophthalmopathy prediction by the model preceded onset by a median about 6 months. A model built on 13 V-J features separated ophthalmopathy from stable hyperthyroidism.

There were TCR beta CDR3 regions amplified from RNA transcripts. Primed by the HTBI set, a first-round RT-PCR was run on the TCR CDR3. MiXCR was run by TCRdb on the multiplex PCR reads, yielding one entry per CDR3 protein. The sample has about 560,000 distinct CDR3 sequences; approximately 15% are singletons. This sequence was found in a woman aged 35 to 49 with Graves' hyperthyroidism. This chain connects TRBV15 to TRBJ2-1; no clear D. Input material: blood. The CDR3 DNA is TGTGCCACCAGCAGAGATGGTGCAGGTGGGGACAATGAGCAGTTCTTC. This gives the protein CATSRDGAGGDNEQFF.